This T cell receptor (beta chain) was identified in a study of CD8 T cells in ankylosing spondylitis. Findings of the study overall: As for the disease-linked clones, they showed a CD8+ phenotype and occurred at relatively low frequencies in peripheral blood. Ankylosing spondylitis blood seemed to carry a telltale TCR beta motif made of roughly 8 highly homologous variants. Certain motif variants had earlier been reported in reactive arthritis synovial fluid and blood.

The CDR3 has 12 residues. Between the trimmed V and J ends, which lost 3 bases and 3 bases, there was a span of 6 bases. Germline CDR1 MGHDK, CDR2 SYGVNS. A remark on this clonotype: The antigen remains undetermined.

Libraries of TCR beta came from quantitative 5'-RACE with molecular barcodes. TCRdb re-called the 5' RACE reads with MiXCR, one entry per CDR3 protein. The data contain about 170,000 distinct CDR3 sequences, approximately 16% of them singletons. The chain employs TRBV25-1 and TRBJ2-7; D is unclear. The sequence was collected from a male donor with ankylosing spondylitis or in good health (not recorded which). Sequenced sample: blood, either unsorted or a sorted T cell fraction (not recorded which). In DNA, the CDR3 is TGTGCCAGCAGTGATTACAGCTACGAGCAGTACTTC. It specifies CASSDYSYEQYF.